This TCR beta chain was identified during a study of graft-versus-host responses after intestinal transplantation. The germline V and J ends were trimmed by 0 bases and 10 bases, with 16 bases remaining between them. The CDR3 length is 15 residues. The germline gives CDR1 MNHEY, CDR2 SVGAGI. In the case of this clone: The antigen is unknown.

Sequencing was performed with immunoSEQ multiplex PCR; in TCRdb, only in-frame clones are kept and a portion is missing. The sample lists more than 100,000 clones, 90% to 95% seen once, with around 3% in the top ten. The sample in question was unstimulated CD8+ T cells sorted from spleen or lymph node cells, obtained before intestinal transplant. The chain uses TRBV6-5 and TRBJ2-1; D not certain. This clonotype originated in a human donor who received an intestinal transplant. The CDR3 DNA reads as TGTGCCAGCAGTTACTCGAATATCAGGAACAGCGAGCAGTTCTTC. Protein: CASSYSNIRNSEQFF.